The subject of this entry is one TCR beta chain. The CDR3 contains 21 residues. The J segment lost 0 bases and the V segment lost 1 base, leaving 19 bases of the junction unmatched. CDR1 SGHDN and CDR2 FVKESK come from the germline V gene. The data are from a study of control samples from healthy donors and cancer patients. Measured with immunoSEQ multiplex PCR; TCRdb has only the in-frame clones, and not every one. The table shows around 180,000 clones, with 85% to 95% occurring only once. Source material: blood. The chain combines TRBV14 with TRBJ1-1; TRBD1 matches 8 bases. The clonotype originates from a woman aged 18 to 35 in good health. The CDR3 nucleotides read TGTGCCAGCAGCCAAGGAATGGCAGGGGGCGGATATCGGCTGATGAACACTGAAGCTTTCTTT. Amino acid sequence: CASSQGMAGGGYRLMNTEAFF.